This entry features one TCR beta chain sequence. The antigen is undetermined. These data are taken from a study of OX40 agonist ivuxolimab in advanced cancers. The repertoire was sequenced with immunoSEQ multiplex PCR; TCRdb's copy has only in-frame clones and lacks some. The profile covers about 35,000 clones, with approximately 72% appearing a single time and 9.5% to 15% taken by the ten largest. The CDR3 is made up of 13 amino acids. Germline loops: CDR1 SGHRS, CDR2 YFSETQ. V lost 6 bases, J lost 6 bases, and 15 bases lay in between. Broader study findings: In the expanded peripheral T cells, antigen specificity was never determined.

This clonotype was obtained from an adult with an advanced solid tumor such as melanoma, head and neck, liver or kidney cancer. The specimen was CD4+ or CD8+ T cells sorted from blood, collected in a trial of the OX40 agonist ivuxolimab. The gene calls are TRBV5-1 and TRBJ2-5; D might be TRBD1 or TRBD2, each matching 5 bases. The DNA for the CDR3 is TGCGCCAGCAACAAAGGGACCGCGAAGACCCAGTACTTC. Translated, it gives CASNKGTAKTQYF.